This entry lists 14 T cell receptor beta chains sequenced from one sample in a study of shared clonotypes between healthy human individuals. Here immunoSEQ multiplex PCR was the method, and the copy in TCRdb shows in-frame clones only, minus some. The sample lists about 1 million clones, 65% to 80% occurring once. Sequencing was performed on memory CD4+ T cells sorted from blood. Documented subset: CD45RA-negative fraction. These receptors were taken from a man between 18 and 35 years old in good health.

The chain links TRBV23-1 to TRBJ1-2; possible D gene TRBD1, 5 bases. TRBV23-1 is reported as an ORF; its role is uncertain. Trimming removed 5 bases from V and 5 bases from J, with 15 bases in between. The CDR3 has 14 amino acids. The CDR3 DNA is TGCGCCAGCAGTACCCCGGGACGGAAGTATGGCTACACCTTC. Its translation is CASSTPGRKYGYTF.

The chain joins TRBV19 to TRBJ2-3; D is ambiguous. CDR3 length: 15 residues. CDR1 and CDR2 (germline): LNHDA, SQIVND (reference sequence). V shed 3 bases and J shed 3 bases, with 13 bases lying between them. The CDR3 loop reads CASSMGLTTTDTQYF. CDR3 bases: TGTGCCAGTAGTATGGGCCTAACGACGACAGATACGCAGTATTTT.

CDR3 coding DNA: TGTGCAAGTCGCTCCCGGACAGGGGCGGAGGAGACCCAGTACTTC. Its translation: CASRSRTGAEETQYF. The genes are TRBV12-2 and TRBJ2-5; TRBD1 is the table's D call, not checked against the DNA. TRBV12-2 represents a pseudogene. CDR3 length: 15 residues.

This chain connects TRBV14 to TRBJ2-1; D is ambiguous. CDR3 length: 16 amino acids. Germline-derived CDR1 and CDR2 are SGHDN and FVKESK. The ends were cut back, 4 bases at V and 0 bases at J, with 13 bases in the middle. CDR3 DNA sequence: TGTGCCAGCAGCCCCCTGGGCGGCCTCTCCTACAATGAGCAGTTCTTC. Its protein product is CASSPLGGLSYNEQFF. The full variable domain, in which reference TRBV14 and TRBJ2-1 provide the parts outside the CDR3, is EAGVTQFPSHSVIEKGQTVTLRCDPISGHDNLYWYRRVMGKEIKFLLHFVKESKQDESGMPNNRFLAERTGGTYSTLKVQPAELEDSGVYFCASSPLGGLSYNEQFFGPGTRLTVL.

The chain recombines TRBV5-4 with TRBJ1-1; 12 bases are shared with TRBD1. This CDR3 is 14 amino acids long. Germline V lookup: CDR1 SGHNT, CDR2 YYREEE (reference sequence). V trimming: 3 bases; J trimming: 6 bases; junction bases outside the gene matches: 3. Here the CDR3 DNA reads TGTGCCAGCAGCTCGGGACAGGGGGCCGCTGAAGCTTTCTTT. Protein product: CASSSGQGAAEAFF.

The chain uses TRBV28 and TRBJ1-1, with D unclear. Germline V gene data show CDR1 as MDHEN and CDR2 as SYDVKM. Trimming took 6 bases from V and 5 from J, leaving 10 bases between them. CDR3 length: 12 amino acids. DNA for the CDR3: TGTGCCAGCAGCGTAAGCAGGACTGAAGCTTTCTTT. Translated, it gives CASSVSRTEAFF.

This clone has just a few counts. The chain recombines TRBV7-2 with TRBJ1-1; D is possibly TRBD1 (5 bases). This CDR3 has 12 amino acids. V shed 5 bases and J shed 11 bases, with 15 bases lying between them. From germline, CDR1 is SGHTA and CDR2 FQGNSA. The CDR3 reads CASSPTREGAFF. The CDR3 nucleotides read TGTGCCAGCAGCCCCACCAGGGAGGGGGCTTTCTTT. The full variable domain, rest sourced from reference TRBV7-2 and TRBJ1-1, is GAGVSQSPSNKVTEKGKDVELRCDPISGHTALYWYRQSLGQGLEFLIYFQGNSAPDKSGLPSDRFSAERTGGSVSTLTIQRTQQEDSAVYLCASSPTREGAFFGQGTRLTVV.

The genes are TRBV7-6 and TRBJ2-1; 8 bases map to TRBD1. CDR3 length equals 17 residues. The V gene's germline CDR1 is SGHVS and CDR2 FNYEAQ. The V and J ends lost 3 bases and 4 bases, in that order; junction bases with no gene match: 11. The CDR3 reads CASSFPQWGDRYNEQFF. CDR3 coding DNA: TGTGCCAGCAGCTTCCCTCAATGGGGGGACAGGTACAATGAGCAGTTCTTC. Variable domain in full (rest from reference TRBV7-6 and TRBJ2-1): GAGVSQSPRYKVTKRGQDVALRCDPISGHVSLYWYRQALGQGPEFLTYFNYEAQQDKSGLPNDRFSAERPEGSISTLTIQRTEQRDSAMYRCASSFPQWGDRYNEQFFGPGTRLTVL.

This clone was recorded once. The V call is TRBV5-1, the J call TRBJ2-7; D is possibly TRBD2 (6 bases). The CDR3 length is 15 residues. Trimming stripped 0 bases from V and 3 bases from J, with 13 bases between. Germline V gene data show CDR1 as SGHRS and CDR2 as YFSETQ. The DNA of the CDR3 is TGCGCCAGCAGCTTGGACGGGACTCCCCTCTACGAGCAGTACTTC. Translation gives CASSLDGTPLYEQYF.

This sequence joins TRBV10-3 and TRBJ1-1; D not resolved. The CDR3 is 14 residues long. Trimming took 4 bases from V and 1 from J, leaving 10 bases between them. Germline V CDR1 and CDR2: ENHRY, SYGVKD. The CDR3 sequence is CAISVQETNTEAFF. CDR3 DNA: TGTGCCATCAGTGTTCAGGAGACGAACACTGAAGCTTTCTTT.

This clone has just a few counts. The chain links TRBV19 to TRBJ1-2; 8 bases line up with TRBD1. The CDR3 is 15 residues long. Germline V gene sequence: CDR1 LNHDA, CDR2 SQIVND (reference sequence). The V and J ends lost 3 bases and 7 bases, in that order; junction bases with no gene match: 10. The CDR3 region has the DNA TGTGCCAGTAGTATTAAGGGCGCAGGGGGCCCTGGCTACACCTTC. It yields the protein CASSIKGAGGPGYTF.

The chain combines TRBV6-1 with TRBJ1-5; a possible D gene is TRBD1 (6 bases). Germline CDR1 MNHNS, CDR2 SASEGT. The CDR3 is 14 residues long. The V gene lost 1 base and the J gene lost 3 bases, with 7 bases spanning the gap. The CDR3 is CASSEGTANQPQHF. The CDR3 DNA follows: TGTGCCAGCAGTGAAGGGACAGCCAATCAGCCCCAGCATTTT.

The DNA for the CDR3 is TGTGCCACCAGCAAAGGACAGGGTGGGGAAAAACTGTTTTTT. Its protein product is CATSKGQGGEKLFF. This chain joins TRBV15 and TRBJ1-4; 8 bases are a match to TRBD1. There are 14 residues in the CDR3. Germline trimming cut 4 bases from V and 8 bases from J; bases unmatched to any gene: 6. Germline V CDR1 and CDR2: LNHNV, YYDKDF (reference sequence).

The rearrangement uses TRBV7-2 and TRBJ2-4, with D maybe TRBD2 (5 bases). The CDR3 is 15 amino acids. V lost 3 bases and J 4 bases, leaving 13 bases between the germline ends. Germline values: CDR1 SGHTA, CDR2 FQGNSA. The CDR3 DNA sequence: TGTGCCAGCAGCTTTCCTCCGACGGGGAAAAACATTCAGTACTTC. Its translation is CASSFPPTGKNIQYF.